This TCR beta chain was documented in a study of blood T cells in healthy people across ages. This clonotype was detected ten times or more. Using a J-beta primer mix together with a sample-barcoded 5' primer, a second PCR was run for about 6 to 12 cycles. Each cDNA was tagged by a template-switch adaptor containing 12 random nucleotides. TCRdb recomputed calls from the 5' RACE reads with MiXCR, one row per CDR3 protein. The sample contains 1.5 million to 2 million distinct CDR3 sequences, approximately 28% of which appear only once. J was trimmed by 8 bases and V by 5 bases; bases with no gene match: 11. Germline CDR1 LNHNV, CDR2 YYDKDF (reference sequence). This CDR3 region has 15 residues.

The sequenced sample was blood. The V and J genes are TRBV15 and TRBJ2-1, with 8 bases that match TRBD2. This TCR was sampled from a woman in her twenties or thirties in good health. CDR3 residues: CATSPRRSGSDEQFF. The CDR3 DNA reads TGTGCCACCAGCCCTCGTAGGAGCGGGAGCGATGAGCAGTTCTTC. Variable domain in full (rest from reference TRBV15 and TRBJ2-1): DAMVIQNPRYQVTQFGKPVTLSCSQTLNHNVMYWYQQKSSQAPKLLFHYYDKDFNNEADTPDNFQSRRPNTSFCFLDIRSPGLGDTAMYLCATSPRRSGSDEQFFGPGTRLTVL.